This is a list of T cell receptor beta chains from one sample in a study of technical replicates of blood from a few donors. Libraries were prepared by immunoSEQ multiplex PCR; TCRdb keeps only in-frame clonotypes and omits some of them. The repertoire holds roughly 81,000 clones, with around 86% as singletons. The sequencing input was PBMCs. These receptors all come from a human donor in good health. Some clones in this sample may be carry-over from other donors' samples. Each CDR3 is given with its conserved first and last residue. The order of the fields is J gene, D gene, V gene, clone size, CDR3 DNA, CDR3 protein. A D gene is named only where the DNA matches it firmly. Some rows mark clone size as missing; the rest say once, few, many or name a class of expanded clone.

TRBJ2-3 | . | TRBV7-9 | . | TGTGCCAGCAGCTTAAGTGGGGCTGCCACAGATACGCAGTATTTT | CASSLSGAATDTQYF
TRBJ2-1 | TRBD2 | TRBV2 | . | TGTGCCAGCAACCTAGCGGGAGGGCCTTACAATGAGCAGTTCTTC | CASNLAGGPYNEQFF
TRBJ2-3 | . | TRBV10-3 | . | TGTGCCATCAGTGGGAGGGGGGGCTTCACAGATACGCAGTATTTT | CAISGRGGFTDTQYF
TRBJ2-3 | TRBD1 | TRBV25-1 | once | TGTGCCAGCAGTGAAACCTCCCGACAGGGTGGGACAGATACGCAGTATTTT | CASSETSRQGGTDTQYF
TRBJ2-3 | . | TRBV7-9 | once | TGTGCCAGCAGCTCCCGGACAGAGAGCACAGATACGCAGTATTTT | CASSSRTESTDTQYF
TRBJ1-1 | . | TRBV7-6 | . | TGTGCCAGCACCCCCACGCAGGCGAGTATGAACACTGAAGCTTTCTTT | CASTPTQASMNTEAFF
TRBJ2-5 | TRBD1 | TRBV29-1 | . | TGCGGCGTTGCAACAGGGGGTTTCCCCGAGACCCAGTACTTC | CGVATGGFPETQYF
TRBJ2-7 | TRBD1 | TRBV4-3 | . | TGCGCCAGCAGCCTCAACAGGGGGCAGGGCGACCAGTACTTC | CASSLNRGQGDQYF
TRBJ1-1 | . | TRBV10-3 | . | TGTGCCATCAGCCGGACTGAGAACACTGAAGCTTTCTTT | CAISRTENTEAFF
TRBJ1-1 | TRBD1 | TRBV10-3 | . | TGTGCCATCAGCCCGGGACAGGGTGCGGCTGAAGCTTTCTTT | CAISPGQGAAEAFF
TRBJ2-7 | TRBD2 | TRBV18 | . | TGTGCCAGCTCATCGTTTGGGACGGCCGGGACTAGCGGGAGTCTATCCTCCTACGAGCAGTACTTC | CASSSFGTAGTSGSLSSYEQYF
TRBJ1-2 | . | TRBV7-2 | . | TGTGCCAGCAGCGCCAATCTATACGGCTACACCTTC | CASSANLYGYTF
TRBJ2-5 | TRBD1 | TRBV12-5 | . | TGTGCTAGTGGTTCCCCCGGGACAGGGGAAGAGACCCAGTACTTC | CASGSPGTGEETQYF
TRBJ1-5 | . | TRBV2 | . | TGTGCCAGCAGCGGTCAGGGGAATCAGCCCCAGCATTTT | CASSGQGNQPQHF
TRBJ1-2 | . | TRBV6-5 | once | TGTGCCAACAGTTACGACAGGAATTATGGCTACACCTTC | CANSYDRNYGYTF
TRBJ1-2 | TRBD1 | TRBV29-1 | few | TGCAGCGCCCAACCGCAGGGGGCACTCTATGGCTACACCTTC | CSAQPQGALYGYTF
TRBJ2-1 | TRBD1 | TRBV5-4 | . | TGTGCCAGCAGCTTTGGACAGGGGGCCTACAATGAGCAGTTCTTC | CASSFGQGAYNEQFF
TRBJ2-7 | . | TRBV15 | once | TGTGCCACCAGCGGCGGGACCGGAAGAGGACTGTCCTTC | CATSGGTGRGLSF
TRBJ1-5 | . | TRBV6-6 | . | TGTGCCAGCCGTGACAGAACTAATAGCAATCAGCCCCAGCATTTT | CASRDRTNSNQPQHF
TRBJ1-1 | . | TRBV10-3 | . | TGTGCCATCAGTGCAGGCGGGGAGGGCACTGAAGCTTTCTTT | CAISAGGEGTEAFF
TRBJ2-3 | TRBD2 | TRBV2 | . | TGTGCCAGCCAGTCCCGGACTAGGGGCACAGATACGCAGTATTTT | CASQSRTRGTDTQYF
TRBJ1-1 | TRBD1 | TRBV7-8 | . | TGTGCCAGCAGCTTAAGGGGACAGATGAACACTGAAGCTTTCTTT | CASSLRGQMNTEAFF
TRBJ2-5 | . | TRBV21-1 | . | TGTGCCAGCAGCAAAGGTTGCCTAGCGGACCTGCGGGAGACCCAGTACTTC | CASSKGCLADLRETQYF
TRBJ1-2 | . | TRBV29-1 | . | TGCAGCGTTGAAGAGGGAGGGGGGTATGGCTACACCTTC | CSVEEGGGYGYTF
TRBJ2-2 | . | TRBV12-5 | . | TGTGCTAGTGGTTTGGGCGGGAACGCGAACACCGGGGAGCTGTTTTTT | CASGLGGNANTGELFF
TRBJ2-1 | TRBD2 | TRBV18 | once | TGTGCCAGCTCACTAGCGGGAGGAACCTACAATGAGCAGTTCTTC | CASSLAGGTYNEQFF
TRBJ1-6 | . | TRBV6-6 | . | TGTGCCAGCAAGGACTCCCTCTCACCCCTCCACTTT | CASKDSLSPLHF